This TCR beta chain was sequenced in a study of T-cell memory formation after mild COVID-19. CDR1 is SGHRS and CDR2 is YFSETQ in the germline V gene. The CDR3 has 13 amino acids. Unmatched junction bases numbered 4, after V lost 7 bases and J lost 2 bases. Constant-segment primers served in 5'RACE that generated TCR alpha and TCR beta cDNA libraries bearing sample barcodes and UMIs. TCRdb analysed the 5' RACE reads with MiXCR anew, one entry per CDR3 protein. Of around 200,000 distinct CDR3 sequences in the sample, approximately 17% were seen once. The sample holds many counts of this clonotype. This sequence was found in a man aged 18 to 30 who had mild COVID-19 (a few samples of this study predate the infection). Cell type and time point are not known. The chain combines TRBV5-1 with TRBJ2-5; 8 bases line up with TRBD1. Sequencing was done on a sample of PBMCs or a T cell subset sorted from them (not recorded which). The CDR3 DNA reads as TGCGCCAGCGCCCGACAGGGGCAAGAGACCCAGTACTTC. It specifies CASARQGQETQYF.